This TCR beta chain was documented in a study of shared clonotypes between healthy human individuals. The wider study: CD4 naive cells filled three plates per donor, CD4 memory three, CD8 naive two and CD8 memory one.

The CDR3 has 14 amino acids. CDR1 is SQVTM, CDR2 ANQGSEA, per germline. The V segment lost 5 bases and the J segment 4 bases; nucleotides outside the gene matches: 8. Under the authors' procedure: ImmunoSEQ output held junction-only sequences without quality scores, so filtering differed. Using immunoSEQ multiplex PCR, the repertoire was profiled, and TCRdb retains in-frame clones only, with some absent. V and J calls and clone size are those listed in that table; D and trimming were worked out from the DNA. The sample holds some 690,000 clones; roughly 88% are singletons and the top ten take 34%. Notes on the study in general: Non-shared clonotypes had lower generation probabilities than those shared by all four donors. Researchers found naive subsets generally carried larger estimated richness than memory subsets.

As to this clone: What it binds is not known.

This clonotype was sampled from a man aged 18 to 30 in good health. Some clones in this sample may be carry-over from other donors' samples. The sequenced sample consisted of memory CD8+ T cells from PBMCs. Subset noted: CD45RO+ cells pooled with CCR7-negative TemRA cells. This chain links TRBV29-1 with TRBJ2-1, with 7 bases identical to TRBD1. CDR3 sequence reads: CSVRGGASYNEQFF. CDR3 nucleotide sequence: TGCAGCGTTCGAGGGGGCGCGAGTTACAATGAGCAGTTCTTC.